Listed below are T cell receptor beta chains from one sample, sequenced in a study of patients and donors after allogeneic stem cell transplantation. One entry per CDR3 protein, called by TCRdb with MiXCR from the RT-PCR reads. The sample carries some 150,000 distinct CDR3 sequences, over 35% recorded once. Material: blood, either unsorted or a sorted T cell fraction (not recorded which). These receptors originate from a human donor who was either an allogeneic HSCT recipient or a stem cell or donor lymphocyte infusion donor (not recorded which). It is not recorded whose cells these are; they may come from a transplant donor. Both conserved end residues are part of each CDR3. The D gene is left open where the match is weak. The size field is filled for only some rows; it gives once, few, many or a size class.

J gene,V gene,D gene,clone size,CDR3 DNA,CDR3 protein
TRBJ2-7,TRBV3-1,NA,NA,TGTGCCAGCAGCCTTGACATCTCCTACGAGCAGTACTTC,CASSLDISYEQYF
TRBJ2-7,TRBV6-1,NA,NA,TGTGCCAGCAGTGAAGCGGCCAACTACGAGCAGTACTTC,CASSEAANYEQYF
TRBJ1-1,TRBV6-6,NA,NA,TGTGCCAGCAGTTTGCAGGCGAACACTGAAGCTTTCTTT,CASSLQANTEAFF
TRBJ1-1,TRBV7-9,NA,NA,TGTGCCAGCAGCACCCTGGGACGGCTTATGAACACTGAAGCTTTCTTT,CASSTLGRLMNTEAFF
TRBJ1-1,TRBV7-8,NA,few,TGTGCCAGCAGTCGGACCTTGAACACTGAAGCTTTCTTT,CASSRTLNTEAFF
TRBJ2-1,TRBV20-1,TRBD2,few,TGCAGTGCTAAGCGGGGGGGCCCTGAGCAGTTCTTC,CSAKRGGPEQFF
TRBJ1-1,TRBV19,TRBD1,NA,TGTGCCAGTAGTCCCGGGAAGGGGGCGAGGACTGAAGCTTTCTTT,CASSPGKGARTEAFF
TRBJ1-1,TRBV29-1,NA,NA,TGCAGCGTTGATCTCAGGGGCTACACTGAAGCTTTCTTT,CSVDLRGYTEAFF
TRBJ1-5,TRBV5-1,TRBD1,NA,TGCGCCAGCAGCTTTGGGGTGGACAGGGACCAGCCCCAGCATTTT,CASSFGVDRDQPQHF
TRBJ2-5,TRBV29-1,NA,NA,TGCAGCGTCCGAACACCCACCACACTAAAACAAGAGACCCAGTACTTC,CSVRTPTTLKQETQYF
TRBJ2-2,TRBV15,NA,few,TGTGCCACCAGCAGAGCAGGGTCCGGGGAGCTGTTTTTT,CATSRAGSGELFF
TRBJ1-1,TRBV29-1,TRBD1,few,TGCAGCGTTGAAGGGCAGGGGGACACTGAAGCTTTCTTT,CSVEGQGDTEAFF
TRBJ2-2,TRBV6-2/TRBV6-3,NA,NA,TGTGCCAGCAGTTACCTCGGATGGGGCACCGGGGAGCTGTTTTTT,CASSYLGWGTGELFF
TRBJ1-2,TRBV6-5,NA,NA,TGTGCCAGCAGTTACTCCACAGGTGGGGGAGGCTACACCTTC,CASSYSTGGGGYTF
TRBJ1-1,TRBV5-1,NA,few,TGCGCCAGCAGCTTGATTCGGGGGATGAACACTGAAGCTTTCTTT,CASSLIRGMNTEAFF
TRBJ1-6,TRBV25-1,NA,NA,TGTGCCAGCAGTGAATTCACTTGGAGACCTAATTCACCCCTCCACTTT,CASSEFTWRPNSPLHF
TRBJ1-1,TRBV4-1,NA,NA,TGCGCCAGCAGCGATTCAGCAGGGAGCACTGAAGCTTTCTTT,CASSDSAGSTEAFF
TRBJ1-1,TRBV7-6,NA,few,TGTGCCAGCAGCTTAGAAGTCCTCATGAACACTGAAGCTTTCTTT,CASSLEVLMNTEAFF
TRBJ1-2,TRBV5-1,TRBD1,NA,TGCGCCAGCAGCTTGGAAAGGGGGCCGCCCTATGGCTACACCTTC,CASSLERGPPYGYTF
TRBJ1-1,TRBV6-5,TRBD1,NA,TGTGCCAGCGGGGACAGGGCGGTGAACACTGAAGCTTTCTTT,CASGDRAVNTEAFF
TRBJ1-6,TRBV27,NA,NA,TGTGCCAGCAGTTTAAGTAAGACTAATTCACCCCTCCACTTT,CASSLSKTNSPLHF
TRBJ1-6,TRBV6-6,NA,NA,TGTGCCAGCAGTCCCACTCAGCAGGTCGCTATCTCCTATAATTCACCCCTCCACTTT,CASSPTQQVAISYNSPLHF